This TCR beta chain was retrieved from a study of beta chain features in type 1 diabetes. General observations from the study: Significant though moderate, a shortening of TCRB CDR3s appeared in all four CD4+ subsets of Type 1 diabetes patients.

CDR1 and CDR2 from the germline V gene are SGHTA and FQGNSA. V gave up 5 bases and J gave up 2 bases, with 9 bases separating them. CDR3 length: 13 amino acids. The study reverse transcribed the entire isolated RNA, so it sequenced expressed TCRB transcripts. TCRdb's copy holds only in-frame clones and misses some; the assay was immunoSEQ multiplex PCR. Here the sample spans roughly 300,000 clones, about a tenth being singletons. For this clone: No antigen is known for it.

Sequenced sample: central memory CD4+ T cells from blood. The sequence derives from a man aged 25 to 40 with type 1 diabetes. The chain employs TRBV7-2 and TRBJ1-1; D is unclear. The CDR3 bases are TGTGCCAGCAGCCCTACAGCAAACACTGAAGCTTTCTTT. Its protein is CASSPTANTEAFF.